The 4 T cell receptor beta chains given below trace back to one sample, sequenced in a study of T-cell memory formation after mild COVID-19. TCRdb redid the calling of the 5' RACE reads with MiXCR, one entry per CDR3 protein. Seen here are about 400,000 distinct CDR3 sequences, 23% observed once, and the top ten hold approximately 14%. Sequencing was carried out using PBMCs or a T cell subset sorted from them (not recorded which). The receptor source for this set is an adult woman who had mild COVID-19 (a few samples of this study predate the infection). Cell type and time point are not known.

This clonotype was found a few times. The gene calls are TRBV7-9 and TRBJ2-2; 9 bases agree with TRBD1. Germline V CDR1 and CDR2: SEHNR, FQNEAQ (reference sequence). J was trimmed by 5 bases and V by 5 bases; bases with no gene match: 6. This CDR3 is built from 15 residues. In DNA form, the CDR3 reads TGTGCCAGCAGCCGCGTTGACAGGGGGACCGGGGAGCTGTTTTTT. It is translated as CASSRVDRGTGELFF. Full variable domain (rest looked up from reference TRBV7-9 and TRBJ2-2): DTGVSQNPRHKITKRGQNVTFRCDPISEHNRLYWYRQTLGQGPEFLTYFQNEAQLEKSRLLSDRFSAERPKGSFSTLEIQRTEQGDSAMYLCASSRVDRGTGELFFGEGSRLTVL.

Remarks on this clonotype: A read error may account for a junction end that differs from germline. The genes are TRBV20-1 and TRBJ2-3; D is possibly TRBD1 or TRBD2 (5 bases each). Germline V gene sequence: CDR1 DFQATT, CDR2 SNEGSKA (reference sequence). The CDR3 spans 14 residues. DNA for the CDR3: TGCAGTGATAGAGGGGCTGGGGGCACAGATACGCAGTATTTT. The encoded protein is CSDRGAGGTDTQYF.

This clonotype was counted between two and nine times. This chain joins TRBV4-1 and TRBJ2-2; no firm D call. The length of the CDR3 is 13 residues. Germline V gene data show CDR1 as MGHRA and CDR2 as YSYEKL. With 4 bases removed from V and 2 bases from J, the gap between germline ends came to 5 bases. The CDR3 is CASSRYNTGELFF. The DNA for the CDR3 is TGCGCCAGCAGCCGATACAACACCGGGGAGCTGTTTTTT.

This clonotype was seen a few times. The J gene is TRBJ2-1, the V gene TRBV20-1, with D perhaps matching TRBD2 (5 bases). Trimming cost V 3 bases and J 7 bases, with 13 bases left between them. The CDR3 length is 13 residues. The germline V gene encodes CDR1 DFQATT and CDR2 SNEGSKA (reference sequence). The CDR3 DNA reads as TGCAGTGCTAGGACTGGGAGCCGGAATGAGCAGTTCTTC. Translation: CSARTGSRNEQFF.